This record looks at one T cell receptor beta chain sequence and its context. These data are taken from a study of control samples from healthy donors and cancer patients. The CDR3 consists of 16 residues. The germline gives CDR1 LNHNV, CDR2 YYDKDF (reference sequence). V gave up 2 bases and J gave up 2 bases, with 14 bases separating them. Assay used: immunoSEQ multiplex PCR; TCRdb lists only in-frame clones, some missing. This table holds more than 50,000 clones, roughly 85% found once. The TCR originated in a man aged 40-49 years in good health. This rearrangement joins TRBV15 to TRBJ2-3; D is tentatively TRBD1 or TRBD2 (6 bases each). The sequenced sample was blood. The CDR3 coding sequence is TGTGCCACCAGCAGACAAGTAGGGGGGCTCACAGATACGCAGTATTTT. This gives the protein CATSRQVGGLTDTQYF.